This entry describes one TCR beta chain. TCRdb's table, derived via immunoSEQ multiplex PCR, lists solely in-frame clones and lacks some. The table records roughly 700,000 clones, 89% of them present only once. This specimen belongs to a study of Ad26.COV2.S vaccination and SARS-CoV-2 variants. Regarding treatment: roughly 20 received Ad26.COV2.S at low or high dose, single or two shots; several received placebo; per-sample allocation not given. Samples analyzed were those drawn on day 63 after the first vaccine or placebo injection. This sequence originates from a person aged 18 to 65 who received the Ad26.COV2.S COVID-19 vaccine or a placebo. Source: peripheral blood, taken in a trial of Ad26.COV2.S vaccine versus placebo.

The CDR3 spells CASSFPGRGNTEAFF. CDR3 sequence (DNA): TGTGCCAGCAGCTTTCCAGGGAGAGGGAACACTGAAGCTTTCTTT. V usage is TRBV5-4 and J usage is TRBJ1-1; possible D gene TRBD1, 5 bases. V was clipped by 2 bases and J by 1 base, with 12 bases between them. This CDR3 contains 15 residues. Germline lookup yields CDR1 SGHNT and CDR2 YYREEE (reference sequence).